These 16 T cell receptor beta chains share one sample of origin, sequenced in a study of blood T cell repertoires in COVID-19. Libraries were prepared by immunoSEQ multiplex PCR; TCRdb keeps only in-frame clonotypes and omits some of them. The sample lists 150,000 to 200,000 clones, 82% occurring once. The sequenced material came from PBMCs or T cells enriched from blood (not recorded which). The receptors were gathered from a woman aged 55-69 years with acute COVID-19.

The chain links TRBV19 to TRBJ2-3, with TRBD1 matching 11 bases. The CDR3 extends over 16 amino acids. Trimming took 4 bases from V and 4 from J; bases not matched to a gene: 7. From germline, CDR1 is LNHDA and CDR2 SQIVND (reference sequence). The CDR3 protein is CASSKQDRGQADTQYF. Written as DNA, the CDR3 is TGTGCCAGTAGTAAACAGGACAGGGGGCAGGCAGATACGCAGTATTTT.

This chain links TRBV5-8 with TRBJ1-3; D is possibly TRBD1 (5 bases). CDR3 length: 15 amino acids. With 3 bases removed from V and 0 bases from J, the gap between germline ends came to 10 bases. Per germline, CDR1 SGHTS and CDR2 YDEGEE. CDR3 DNA sequence: TGTGCCAGCAGCTACCCAGGGTTCTCTGGAAACACCATATATTTT. Residues: CASSYPGFSGNTIYF.

This clone came up once. The rearrangement links TRBV24-1 to TRBJ2-5, with 8 bases that match TRBD1. The germline V gene encodes CDR1 KGHDR and CDR2 SFDVKD. The CDR3 has 13 residues. V was pared by 5 bases and J by 5 bases, with 3 bases of the junction left unmatched. The CDR3 nucleotides are TGTGCCACCAGTGGGGACAGGAAGGAGACCCAGTACTTC. This encodes CATSGDRKETQYF.

CDR3 loop: CASSSGHTNGYTF. The CDR3 region has the DNA TGTGCCAGCAGTTCCGGACACACCAATGGCTACACCTTC. J is TRBJ1-2 and V is TRBV6-2 or TRBV6-3, with D perhaps matching TRBD1 (5 bases). CDR1 is MNHEY, CDR2 SVGEGT, per germline. This CDR3 spans 13 amino acids. V lost 4 bases, J lost 6 bases, and 12 bases lay in between.

The rearrangement links TRBV9 to TRBJ1-2, with D maybe TRBD1 (6 bases). The CDR3 runs to 15 residues. The germline gives CDR1 SGDLS, CDR2 YYNGEE. V shed 2 bases and J shed 4 bases, with 15 bases lying between them. CDR3 DNA sequence: TGTGCCAGCAGCGTGTCGATCGGGACATCCTATGGCTACACCTTC. It encodes CASSVSIGTSYGYTF.

The chain has TRBV28 and TRBJ2-7; possibly TRBD2 for D (7 bases). V shed 7 bases and J shed 1 base, with 14 bases lying between them. Germline CDR1 is MDHEN and CDR2 is SYDVKM. CDR3 size: 14 residues. In nucleotides, the CDR3 is TGTGCCAGCACTCGGGGGGCCCCTTCCTACGAGCAGTACGTC. This encodes CASTRGAPSYEQYV.

This rearrangement joins TRBV7-2 to TRBJ2-5; 10 bases map to TRBD1. The germline V gene encodes CDR1 SGHTA and CDR2 FQGNSA. This CDR3 spans 16 amino acids. V lost 8 bases to trimming and J lost 3 bases; unmatched junction nucleotides: 12. CDR3 in amino acids: CASGRSTGGPEETQYF. The CDR3 DNA is TGTGCCAGCGGCAGATCGACAGGGGGCCCAGAAGAGACCCAGTACTTC.

The rearrangement joins TRBV15 to TRBJ1-5; D is perhaps TRBD1 (6 bases). The germline V gene encodes CDR1 LNHNV and CDR2 YYDKDF (reference sequence). The CDR3 runs to 15 residues. V lost 0 bases and J lost 1, with 7 bases in between. CDR3 protein: CATSREGASNQPQHF. In DNA, the CDR3 is TGTGCCACCAGCAGAGAGGGGGCAAGCAATCAGCCCCAGCATTTT.

The genes are TRBV24-1 and TRBJ2-5, with D unclear. Germline V CDR1 and CDR2: KGHDR, SFDVKD. V was clipped by 4 bases and J by 3 bases, with 8 bases between them. This CDR3 has 13 residues. The chain's CDR3 is CATSEVAKETQYF. CDR3 sequence (DNA): TGTGCCACCAGTGAGGTAGCAAAAGAGACCCAGTACTTC.

The V gene is TRBV4-2, the J gene TRBJ2-3; 8 positions match TRBD2. Germline CDR1 and CDR2: LGHNA and YNFKEQ. The CDR3 is made up of 16 amino acids. V was clipped by 4 bases and J by 4 bases; unmatched bases: 10. CDR3 region: CASSPGGAGEADTQYF. In DNA form, the CDR3 reads TGTGCCAGCAGCCCCGGTGGAGCGGGAGAGGCAGATACGCAGTATTTT.

This clone was recorded once. CDR3 coding DNA: TGTGCCAGCAGCTTAACCAGGGAAGCTAACTATGGCTACACCTTC. As protein: CASSLTREANYGYTF. The chain couples TRBV7-9 to TRBJ1-2, with D possibly matching TRBD1 (5 bases). The CDR3 totals 15 residues. V was clipped by 2 bases and J by 0 bases, with 10 bases between them. Looked up from germline, CDR1 is SEHNR and CDR2 is FQNEAQ (reference sequence).

The J gene is TRBJ1-1, the V gene TRBV19, with D possibly TRBD1 on 6 matching bases. V lost 6 bases to trimming and J lost 4 bases, with 15 bases between them. The CDR3 totals 14 residues. Germline lookup yields CDR1 LNHDA and CDR2 SQIVND (reference sequence). CDR3 in DNA: TGTGCCAGTAGCCCAGAAGGGGGTGGCACTGAAGCTTTCTTT. Translating gives CASSPEGGGTEAFF.

The V gene is TRBV6-5, the J gene TRBJ2-7; 9 positions match TRBD1. The length of the CDR3 is 15 residues. V was pared by 6 bases and J by 2 bases, with 8 bases of the junction left unmatched. Germline V gene data show CDR1 as MNHEY and CDR2 as SVGAGI. The CDR3 spells CASRLGTGQTYEQYV. DNA of the CDR3: TGTGCCAGCAGACTAGGGACAGGGCAAACCTACGAGCAGTACGTC.

This clone was seen only a few times. The genes are TRBV4-1 and TRBJ2-3, with D unclear. The CDR3 runs to 16 residues. The germline V gene has CDR1 MGHRA and CDR2 YSYEKL. Trimming removed 3 bases at V and 2 bases at J, with 15 bases between. CDR3 in DNA: TGCGCCAGCAGCCACCCGTCGATTGGGCTCACAGATACGCAGTATTTT. Amino acid sequence: CASSHPSIGLTDTQYF.

This sequence joins TRBV27 and TRBJ1-4, with TRBD1 matching 9 bases. This CDR3 spans 13 amino acids. V gave up 6 bases and J gave up 5 bases; unmatched junction bases: 1. CDR1 is MNHEY, CDR2 SMNVEV, per germline (reference sequence). The CDR3 DNA sequence: TGTGCCAGCAGGACAGGGGGGAATGAAAAACTGTTTTTT. Translation: CASRTGGNEKLFF.

In this sample, this clone turned up once. The rearrangement joins TRBV6-6 to TRBJ2-2; D ambiguous. CDR3 size: 13 residues. Germline V gene data show CDR1 as MNHNY and CDR2 as SVGAGI (reference sequence). V dropped 2 bases and J dropped 5 bases, with 6 bases sitting between them. In DNA form, the CDR3 reads TGTGCCAGCAGTTACCTGAGTACCGGGGAGCTGTTTTTT. It yields the protein CASSYLSTGELFF.